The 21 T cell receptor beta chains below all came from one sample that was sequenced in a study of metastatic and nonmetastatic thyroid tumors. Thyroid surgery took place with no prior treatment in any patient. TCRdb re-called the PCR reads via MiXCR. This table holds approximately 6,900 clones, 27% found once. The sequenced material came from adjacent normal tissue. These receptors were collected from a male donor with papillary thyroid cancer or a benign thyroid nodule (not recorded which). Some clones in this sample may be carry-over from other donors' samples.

In DNA, the CDR3 is TGTGCCACCAAGACGACCGGGACAGGGGCGAGGTATACGCAGTATTTT. This codes for CATKTTGTGARYTQYF. The V gene is TRBV19, the J gene TRBJ2-3; TRBD1 matches 10 bases. J gave up 7 bases and V 10 bases, and 17 bases lay outside the gene matches. The CDR3 is 16 amino acids. Germline CDR1 is LNHDA and CDR2 is SQIVND (reference sequence).

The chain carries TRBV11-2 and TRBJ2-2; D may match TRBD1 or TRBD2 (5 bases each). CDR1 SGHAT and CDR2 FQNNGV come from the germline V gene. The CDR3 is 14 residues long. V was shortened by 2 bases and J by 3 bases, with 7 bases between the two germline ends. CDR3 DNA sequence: TGTGCCAGCAGCTTAAGAGGGGACACCGGGGAGCTGTTTTTT. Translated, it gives CASSLRGDTGELFF.

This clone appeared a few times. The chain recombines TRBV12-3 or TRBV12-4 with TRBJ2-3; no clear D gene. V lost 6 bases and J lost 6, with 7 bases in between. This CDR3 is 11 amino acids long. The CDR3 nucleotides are TGTGCCAGCAGCCTGGGGGATACGCAGTATTTT. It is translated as CASSLGDTQYF.

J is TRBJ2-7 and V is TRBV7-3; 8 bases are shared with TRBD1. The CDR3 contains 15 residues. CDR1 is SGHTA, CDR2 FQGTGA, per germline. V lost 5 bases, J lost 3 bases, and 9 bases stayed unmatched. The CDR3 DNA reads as TGTGCCAGCAGCCTTTGGGCAGGGGGCAGCTACGAGCAGTACTTC. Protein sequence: CASSLWAGGSYEQYF.

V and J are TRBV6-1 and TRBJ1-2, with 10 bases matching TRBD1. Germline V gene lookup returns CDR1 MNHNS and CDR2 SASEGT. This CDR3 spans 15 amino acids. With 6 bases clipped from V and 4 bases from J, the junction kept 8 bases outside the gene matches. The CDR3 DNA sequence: TGTGCCAGCAGAAGTAGACAGGGGGCTCGCTATGGCTACACCTTC. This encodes CASRSRQGARYGYTF.

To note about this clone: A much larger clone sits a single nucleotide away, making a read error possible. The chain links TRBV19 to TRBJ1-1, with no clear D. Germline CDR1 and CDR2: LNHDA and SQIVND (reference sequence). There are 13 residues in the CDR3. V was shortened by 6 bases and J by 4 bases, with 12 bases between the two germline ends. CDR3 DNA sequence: TGTGCCAGTAGAAGTCCCCTGGGCACTGAAGCTTTCTTT. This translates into CASRSPLGTEAFF. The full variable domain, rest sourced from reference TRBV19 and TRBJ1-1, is DGGITQSPKYLFRKEGQNVTLSCEQNLNHDAMYWYRQDPGQGLRLIYYSQIVNDFQKGDIAEGYSVSREKKESFPLTVTSAQKNPTAFYLCASRSPLGTEAFFGQGTRLTVV.

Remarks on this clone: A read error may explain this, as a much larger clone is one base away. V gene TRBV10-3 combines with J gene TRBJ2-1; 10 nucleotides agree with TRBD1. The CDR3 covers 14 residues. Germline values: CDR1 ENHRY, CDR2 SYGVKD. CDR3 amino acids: CAITPGQGRNEQSF. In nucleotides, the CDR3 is TGTGCCATCACACCGGGACAGGGGAGAAATGAGCAGTCCTTC.

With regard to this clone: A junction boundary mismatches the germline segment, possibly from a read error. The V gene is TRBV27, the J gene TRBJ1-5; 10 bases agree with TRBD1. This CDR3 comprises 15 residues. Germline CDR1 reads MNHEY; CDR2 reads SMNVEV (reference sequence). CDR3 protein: CARSIQTGGNHPQHF. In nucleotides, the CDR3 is TGTGCCAGGAGTATTCAGACAGGGGGCAATCACCCCCAGCATTTT.

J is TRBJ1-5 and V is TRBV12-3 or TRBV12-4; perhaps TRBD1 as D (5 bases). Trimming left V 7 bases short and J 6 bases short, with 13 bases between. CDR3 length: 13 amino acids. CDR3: CASTVEGSQPQHF. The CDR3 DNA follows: TGTGCCAGCACCGTGGAGGGGTCTCAGCCCCAGCATTTT.

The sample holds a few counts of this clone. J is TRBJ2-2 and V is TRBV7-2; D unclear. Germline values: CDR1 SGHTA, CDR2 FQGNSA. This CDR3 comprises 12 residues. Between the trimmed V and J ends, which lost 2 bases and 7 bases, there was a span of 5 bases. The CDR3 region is CASSLQSGELFF. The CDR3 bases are TGTGCCAGCAGCTTACAAAGCGGGGAGCTGTTTTTT.

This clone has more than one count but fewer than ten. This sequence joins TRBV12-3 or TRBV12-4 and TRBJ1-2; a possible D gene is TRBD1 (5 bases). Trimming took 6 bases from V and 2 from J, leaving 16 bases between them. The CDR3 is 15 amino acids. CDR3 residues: CASSTTARGNYGYTF. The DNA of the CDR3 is TGTGCCAGCAGCACGACAGCAAGGGGAAACTATGGCTACACCTTC.

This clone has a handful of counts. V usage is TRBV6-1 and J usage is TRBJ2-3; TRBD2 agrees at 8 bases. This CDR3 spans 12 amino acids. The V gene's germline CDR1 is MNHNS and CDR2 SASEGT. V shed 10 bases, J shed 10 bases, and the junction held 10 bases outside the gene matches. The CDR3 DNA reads TGTGCCATCATCGGAGAGACTAGCGCGCAGTATTTT. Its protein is CAIIGETSAQYF.

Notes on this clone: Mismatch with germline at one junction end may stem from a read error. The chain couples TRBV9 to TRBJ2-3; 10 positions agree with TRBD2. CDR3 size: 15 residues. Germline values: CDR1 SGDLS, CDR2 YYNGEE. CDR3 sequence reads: CASSAGTSVTDTQYF. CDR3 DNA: TGTGCCAGCAGCGCTGGGACTAGCGTCACAGATACACAGTATTTT.

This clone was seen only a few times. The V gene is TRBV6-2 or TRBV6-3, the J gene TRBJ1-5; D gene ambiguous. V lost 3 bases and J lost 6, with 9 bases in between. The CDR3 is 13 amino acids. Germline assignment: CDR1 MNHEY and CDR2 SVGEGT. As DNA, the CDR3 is TGTGCCAGCAGTTATACGGATCCTCAGCCCCAGCATTTT. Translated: CASSYTDPQPQHF.

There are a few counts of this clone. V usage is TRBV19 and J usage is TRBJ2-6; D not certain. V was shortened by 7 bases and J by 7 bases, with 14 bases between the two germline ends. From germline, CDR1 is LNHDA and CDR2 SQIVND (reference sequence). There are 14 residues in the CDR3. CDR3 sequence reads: CASIPWAGANVLTF. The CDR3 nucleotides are TGTGCCAGTATCCCCTGGGCAGGTGCCAACGTCCTGACTTTC.

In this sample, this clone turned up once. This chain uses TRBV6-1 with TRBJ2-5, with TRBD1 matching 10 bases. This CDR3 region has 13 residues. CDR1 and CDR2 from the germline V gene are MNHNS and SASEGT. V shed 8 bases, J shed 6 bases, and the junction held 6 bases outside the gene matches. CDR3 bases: TGTGCCAGCTCTGACAGGGGGCTGAAGACCCAGTACTTC. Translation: CASSDRGLKTQYF.

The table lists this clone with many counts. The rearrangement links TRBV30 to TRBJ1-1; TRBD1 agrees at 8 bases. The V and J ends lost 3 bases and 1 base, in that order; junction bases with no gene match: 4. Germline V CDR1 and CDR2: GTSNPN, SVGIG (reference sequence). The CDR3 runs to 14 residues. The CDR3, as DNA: TGTGCCTGGAGGAGGACAGGGAGGAACACTGAAGCTTTCTTT. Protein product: CAWRRTGRNTEAFF.

DNA for the CDR3: TGCGCCAGCAGCCTCGACCGGGAAGTCTACGAGCAGTACTTC. It specifies CASSLDREVYEQYF. The chain recombines TRBV5-1 with TRBJ2-7, with D possibly matching TRBD2 (5 bases). With 4 bases removed from V and 3 bases from J, the gap between germline ends came to 14 bases. This CDR3 region has 14 residues. CDR1 and CDR2 (germline): SGHRS, YFSETQ. Together with reference TRBV5-1 and TRBJ2-7, the CDR3 gives the full variable domain: KAGVTQTPRYLIKTRGQQVTLSCSPISGHRSVSWYQQTPGQGLQFLFEYFSETQRNKGNFPGRFSGRQFSNSRSEMNVSTLELGDSALYLCASSLDREVYEQYFGPGTRLTVT.

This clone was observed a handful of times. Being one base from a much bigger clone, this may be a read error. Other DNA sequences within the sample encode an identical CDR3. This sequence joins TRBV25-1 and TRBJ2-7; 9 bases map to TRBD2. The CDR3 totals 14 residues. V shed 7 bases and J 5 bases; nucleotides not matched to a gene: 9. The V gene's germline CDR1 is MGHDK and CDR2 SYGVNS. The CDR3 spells CASNPGLAGDEQYF. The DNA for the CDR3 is TGTGCCAGCAACCCGGGACTAGCCGGGGACGAGCAGTACTTC.

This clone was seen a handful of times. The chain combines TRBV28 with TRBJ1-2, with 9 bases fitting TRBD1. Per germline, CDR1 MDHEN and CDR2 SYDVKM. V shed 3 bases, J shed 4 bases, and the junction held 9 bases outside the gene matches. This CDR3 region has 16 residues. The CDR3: CASSLIRGQGAYGYTF. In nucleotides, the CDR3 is TGTGCCAGCAGTTTGATCAGGGGACAGGGAGCCTATGGCTACACCTTC.

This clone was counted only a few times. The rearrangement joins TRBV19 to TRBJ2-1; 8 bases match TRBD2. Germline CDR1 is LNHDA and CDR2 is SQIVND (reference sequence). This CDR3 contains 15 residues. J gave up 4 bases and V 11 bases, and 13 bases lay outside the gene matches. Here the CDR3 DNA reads TGTGCCTCTTCCGGCGGGGCGGGAGGATACAATGAGCAGTTCTTC. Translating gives CASSGGAGGYNEQFF.